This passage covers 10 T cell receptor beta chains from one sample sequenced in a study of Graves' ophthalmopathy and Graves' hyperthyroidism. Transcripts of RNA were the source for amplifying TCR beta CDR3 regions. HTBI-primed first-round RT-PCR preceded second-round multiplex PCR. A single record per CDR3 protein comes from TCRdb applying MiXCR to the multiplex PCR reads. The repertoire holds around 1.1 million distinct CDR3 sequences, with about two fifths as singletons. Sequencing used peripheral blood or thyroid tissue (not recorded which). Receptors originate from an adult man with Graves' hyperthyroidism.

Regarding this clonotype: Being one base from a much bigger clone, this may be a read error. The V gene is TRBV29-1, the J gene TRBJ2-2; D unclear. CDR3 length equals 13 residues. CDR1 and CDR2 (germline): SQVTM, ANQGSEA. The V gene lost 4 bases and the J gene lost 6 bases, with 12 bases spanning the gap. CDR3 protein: CSVGVNVSGELFF. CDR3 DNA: TGCAGCGTTGGGGTTAACGTTTCCGGGGAGCTGTTTTTT.

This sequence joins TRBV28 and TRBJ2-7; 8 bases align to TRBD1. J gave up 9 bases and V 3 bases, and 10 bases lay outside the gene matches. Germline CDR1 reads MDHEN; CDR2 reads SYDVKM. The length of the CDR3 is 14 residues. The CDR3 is CASSLRPDREGQYF. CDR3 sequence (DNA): TGTGCCAGCAGTTTGCGCCCGGACAGGGAAGGGCAGTACTTC.

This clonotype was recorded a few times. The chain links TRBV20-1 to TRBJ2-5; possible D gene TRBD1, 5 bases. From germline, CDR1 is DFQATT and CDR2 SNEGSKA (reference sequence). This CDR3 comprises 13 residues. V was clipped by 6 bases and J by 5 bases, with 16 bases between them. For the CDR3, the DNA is TGCAGTGCAACTTCCCTCAGGGCGGAGACCCAGTACTTC. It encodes CSATSLRAETQYF.

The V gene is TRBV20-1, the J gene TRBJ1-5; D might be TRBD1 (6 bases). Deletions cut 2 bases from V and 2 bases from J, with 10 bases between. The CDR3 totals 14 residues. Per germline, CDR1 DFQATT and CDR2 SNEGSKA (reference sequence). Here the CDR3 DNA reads TGCAGTGCTAGAAGTCACAGGGGCAATCAGCCCCAGCATTTT. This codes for CSARSHRGNQPQHF.

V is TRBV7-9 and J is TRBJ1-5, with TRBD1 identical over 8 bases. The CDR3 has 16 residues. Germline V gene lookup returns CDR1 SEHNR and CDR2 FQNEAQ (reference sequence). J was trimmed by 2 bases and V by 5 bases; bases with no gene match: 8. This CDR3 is CASSTGQGRGNQPQHF. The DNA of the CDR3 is TGTGCCAGCAGCACCGGACAGGGCCGGGGCAATCAGCCCCAGCATTTT.

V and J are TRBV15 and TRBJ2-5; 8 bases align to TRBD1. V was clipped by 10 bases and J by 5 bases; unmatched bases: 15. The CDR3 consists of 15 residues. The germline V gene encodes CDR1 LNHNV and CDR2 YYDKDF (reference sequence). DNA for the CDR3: TGTGCCAGCAGTTTGATCCAGGGGGCGTGGGAGACCCAGTACTTC. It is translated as CASSLIQGAWETQYF.

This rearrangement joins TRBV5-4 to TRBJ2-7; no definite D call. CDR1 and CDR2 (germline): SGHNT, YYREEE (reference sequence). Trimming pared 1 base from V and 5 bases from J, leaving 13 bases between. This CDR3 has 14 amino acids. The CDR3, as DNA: TGTGCCAGCAGCTTGATCACTACGGGCAACGAGCAGTACTTC. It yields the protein CASSLITTGNEQYF.

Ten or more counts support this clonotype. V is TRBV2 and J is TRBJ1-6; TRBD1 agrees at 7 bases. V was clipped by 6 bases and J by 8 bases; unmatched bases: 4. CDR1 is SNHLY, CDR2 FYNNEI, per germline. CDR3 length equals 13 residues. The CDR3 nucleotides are TGTGCCAGCAGACAGGGGCTGGATTCACCCCTCCACTTT. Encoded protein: CASRQGLDSPLHF.

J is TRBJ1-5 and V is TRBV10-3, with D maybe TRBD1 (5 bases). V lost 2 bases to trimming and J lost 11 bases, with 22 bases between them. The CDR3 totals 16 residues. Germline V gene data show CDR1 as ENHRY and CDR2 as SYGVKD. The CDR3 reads CAISEPGRLYQETQHF. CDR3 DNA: TGTGCCATCAGTGAGCCGGGACGGCTGTACCAAGAGACCCAGCATTTT.

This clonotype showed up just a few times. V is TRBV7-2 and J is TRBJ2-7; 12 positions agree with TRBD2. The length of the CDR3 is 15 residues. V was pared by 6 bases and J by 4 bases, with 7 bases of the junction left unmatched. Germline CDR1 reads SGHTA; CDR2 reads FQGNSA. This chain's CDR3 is CASSRGGTSGYEQYF. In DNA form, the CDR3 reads TGTGCCAGCAGTCGAGGGGGGACTAGCGGGTACGAGCAGTACTTC.